This T cell receptor beta chain is drawn from a study of long-term antiretroviral therapy in people with HIV. A v3.0 immunoSEQ assay was performed at survey level. Measured with immunoSEQ multiplex PCR; TCRdb has only the in-frame clones, and not every one. The sample consists of approximately 17,000 clones, roughly four fifths of them appearing once. HIV-positive participants all received treatment in the United States. Ahead of DNA extraction, samples held roughly 1-11 million cryopreserved PBMC each. The CDR3 is 16 amino acids. Here the sequenced sample was unsorted PBMCs, taken roughly 2.4 years before starting antiretroviral therapy. V usage is TRBV1 and J usage is TRBJ2-7; the table assigns TRBD2, which was not confirmed against the DNA. TRBV1 represents a pseudogene. The clonotype was recovered from a woman aged 45-65 years with HIV. For the CDR3, the DNA is TGCACCAGCAGCCCGCATCCGGGACTAGGCTCCTACGAGCAGTACTTC. Amino acid sequence: CTSSPHPGLGSYEQYF.